This TCR beta chain emerged from a study of cytomegalovirus exposure and HLA in healthy donors. Clones were read by immunoSEQ multiplex PCR, and TCRdb kept only the in-frame ones, dropping some. The sample lists roughly 70,000 clones; 94% were seen once. About this clone itself: What it binds is unknown.

The CDR3 contains 17 residues. Per the germline V gene, CDR1 is KGHSH and CDR2 is LQKENI. Losses at the gene ends were 0 bases for V and 4 bases for J; bases not matched to a gene: 7. Study results and limitations: Cytomegalovirus-associated status was assigned to more than 150 TCR beta chains.

Sequencing was performed on PBMCs. This receptor was obtained from a man aged 18 to 30 in good health and CMV-seropositive. The chain links TRBV18 to TRBJ2-1; TRBD1 matches 9 bases. The CDR3 region is CASSPPPGQGSYNEQFF. The CDR3 DNA reads as TGTGCCAGCTCACCACCCCCGGGACAGGGATCGTACAATGAGCAGTTCTTC.